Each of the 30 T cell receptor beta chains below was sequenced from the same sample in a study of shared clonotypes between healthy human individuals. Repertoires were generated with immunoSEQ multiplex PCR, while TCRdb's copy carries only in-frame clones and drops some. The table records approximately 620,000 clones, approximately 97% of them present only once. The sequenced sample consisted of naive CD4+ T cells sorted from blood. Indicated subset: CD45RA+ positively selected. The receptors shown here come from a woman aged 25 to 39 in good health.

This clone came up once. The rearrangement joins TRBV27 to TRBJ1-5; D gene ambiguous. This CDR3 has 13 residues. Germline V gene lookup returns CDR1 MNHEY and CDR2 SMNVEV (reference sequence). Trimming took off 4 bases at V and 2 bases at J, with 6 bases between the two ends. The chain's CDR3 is CASSYRGNQPQHF. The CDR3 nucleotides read TGTGCCAGCAGTTATAGGGGCAATCAGCCCCAGCATTTT.

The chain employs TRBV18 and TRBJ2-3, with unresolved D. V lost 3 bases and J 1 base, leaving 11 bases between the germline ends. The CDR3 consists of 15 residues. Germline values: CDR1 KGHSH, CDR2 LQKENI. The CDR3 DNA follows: TGTGCCAGCTCACCCGGCTTGAAACGCACAGATACGCAGTATTTT. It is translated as CASSPGLKRTDTQYF.

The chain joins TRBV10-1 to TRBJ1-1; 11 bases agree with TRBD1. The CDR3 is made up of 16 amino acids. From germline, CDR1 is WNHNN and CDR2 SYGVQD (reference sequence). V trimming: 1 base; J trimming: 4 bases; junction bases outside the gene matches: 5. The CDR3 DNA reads TGCGCCAGCAGTGAGTGGACAGGGGGCTCGGGCACTGAAGCTTTCTTT. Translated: CASSEWTGGSGTEAFF.

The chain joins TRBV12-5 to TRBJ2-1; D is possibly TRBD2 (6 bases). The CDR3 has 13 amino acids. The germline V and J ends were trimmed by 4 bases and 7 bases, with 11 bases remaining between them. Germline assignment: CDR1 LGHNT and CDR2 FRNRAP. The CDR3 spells CASGSSVQNEQFF. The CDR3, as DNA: TGTGCTAGTGGTTCTAGCGTCCAGAATGAGCAGTTCTTC.

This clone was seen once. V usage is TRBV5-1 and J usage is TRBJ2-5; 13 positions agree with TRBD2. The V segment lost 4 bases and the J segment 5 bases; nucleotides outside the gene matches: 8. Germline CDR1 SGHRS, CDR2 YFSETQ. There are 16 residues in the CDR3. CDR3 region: CASSTGTSGNSETQYF. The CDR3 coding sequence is TGCGCCAGCAGCACCGGGACTAGCGGGAATTCGGAGACCCAGTACTTC.

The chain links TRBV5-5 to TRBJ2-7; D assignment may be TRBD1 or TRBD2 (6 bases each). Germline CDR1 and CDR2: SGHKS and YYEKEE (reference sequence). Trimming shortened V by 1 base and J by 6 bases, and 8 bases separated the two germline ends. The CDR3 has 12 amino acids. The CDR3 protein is CASSLRGAEQYF. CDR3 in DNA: TGTGCCAGCAGCTTGAGGGGGGCCGAGCAGTACTTC.

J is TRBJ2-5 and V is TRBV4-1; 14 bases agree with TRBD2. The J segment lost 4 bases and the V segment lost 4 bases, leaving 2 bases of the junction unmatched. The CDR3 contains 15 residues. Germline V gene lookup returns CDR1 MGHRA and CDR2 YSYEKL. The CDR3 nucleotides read TGCGCCAGCAGCCTTGGGACTAGCGGGAGAGAGACCCAGTACTTC. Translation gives CASSLGTSGRETQYF.

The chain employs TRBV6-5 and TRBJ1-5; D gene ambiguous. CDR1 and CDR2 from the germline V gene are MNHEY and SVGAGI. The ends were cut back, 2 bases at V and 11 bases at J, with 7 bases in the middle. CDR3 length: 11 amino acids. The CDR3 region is CASSYPPTQHF. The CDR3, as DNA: TGTGCCAGCAGTTACCCCCCCACCCAGCATTTT.

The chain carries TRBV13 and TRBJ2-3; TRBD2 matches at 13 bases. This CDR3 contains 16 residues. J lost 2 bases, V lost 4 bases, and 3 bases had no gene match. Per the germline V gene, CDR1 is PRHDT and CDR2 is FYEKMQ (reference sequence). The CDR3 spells CASSSTSGRPTDTQYF. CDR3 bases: TGTGCCAGCAGCTCGACTAGCGGGAGGCCCACAGATACGCAGTATTTT.

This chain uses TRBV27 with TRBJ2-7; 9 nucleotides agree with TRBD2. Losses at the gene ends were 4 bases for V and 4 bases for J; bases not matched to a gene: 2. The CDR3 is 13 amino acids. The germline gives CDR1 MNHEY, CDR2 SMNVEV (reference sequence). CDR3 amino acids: CASSWREGYEQYF. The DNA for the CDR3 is TGTGCCAGCAGTTGGCGGGAGGGTTACGAGCAGTACTTC.

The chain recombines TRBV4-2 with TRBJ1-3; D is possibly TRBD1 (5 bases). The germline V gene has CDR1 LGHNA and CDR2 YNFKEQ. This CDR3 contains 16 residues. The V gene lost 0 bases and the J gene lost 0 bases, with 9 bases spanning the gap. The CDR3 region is CASSQDRTYSGNTIYF. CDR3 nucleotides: TGTGCCAGCAGCCAAGATAGGACATACTCTGGAAACACCATATATTTT.

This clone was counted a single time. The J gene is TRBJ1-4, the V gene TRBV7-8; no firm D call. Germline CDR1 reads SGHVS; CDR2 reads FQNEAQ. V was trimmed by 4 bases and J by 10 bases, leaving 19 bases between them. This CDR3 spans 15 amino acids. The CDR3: CASSSQSRIPGKLFF. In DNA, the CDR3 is TGTGCCAGCAGCTCACAGTCCAGGATCCCGGGAAAACTGTTTTTT.

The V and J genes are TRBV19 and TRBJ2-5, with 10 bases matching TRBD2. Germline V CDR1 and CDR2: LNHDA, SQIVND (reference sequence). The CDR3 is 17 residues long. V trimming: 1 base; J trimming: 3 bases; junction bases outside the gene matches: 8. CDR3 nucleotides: TGTGCCAGTAGTATAGGGGTCGTTGGACTAGCGGAAGAGACCCAGTACTTC. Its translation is CASSIGVVGLAEETQYF.

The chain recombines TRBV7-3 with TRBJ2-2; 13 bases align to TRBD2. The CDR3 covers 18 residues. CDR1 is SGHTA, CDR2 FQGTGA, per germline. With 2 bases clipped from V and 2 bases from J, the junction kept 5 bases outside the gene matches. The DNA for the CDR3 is TGTGCCAGCAGCTTATCGGGACTAGCGGGAACCAACACCGGGGAGCTGTTTTTT. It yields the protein CASSLSGLAGTNTGELFF.

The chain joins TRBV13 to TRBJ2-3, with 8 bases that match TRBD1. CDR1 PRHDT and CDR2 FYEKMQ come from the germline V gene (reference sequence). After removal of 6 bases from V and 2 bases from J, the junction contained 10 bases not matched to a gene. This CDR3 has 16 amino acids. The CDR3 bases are TGTGCCAGCAGACGTGGAGAGGGACAGGCCACAGATACGCAGTATTTT. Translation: CASRRGEGQATDTQYF.

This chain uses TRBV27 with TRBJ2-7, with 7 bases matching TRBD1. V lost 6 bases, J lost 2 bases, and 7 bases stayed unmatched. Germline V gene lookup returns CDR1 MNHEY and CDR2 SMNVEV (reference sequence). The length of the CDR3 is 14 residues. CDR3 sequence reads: CASSWTGYTYEQYF. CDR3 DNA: TGTGCCAGCAGCTGGACAGGTTATACCTACGAGCAGTACTTC.

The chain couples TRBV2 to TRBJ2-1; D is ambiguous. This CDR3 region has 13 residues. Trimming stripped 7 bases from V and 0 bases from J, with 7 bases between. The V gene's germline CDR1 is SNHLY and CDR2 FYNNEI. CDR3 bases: TGTGCCAGCAAGGTCGTCTCCTACAATGAGCAGTTCTTC. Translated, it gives CASKVVSYNEQFF.

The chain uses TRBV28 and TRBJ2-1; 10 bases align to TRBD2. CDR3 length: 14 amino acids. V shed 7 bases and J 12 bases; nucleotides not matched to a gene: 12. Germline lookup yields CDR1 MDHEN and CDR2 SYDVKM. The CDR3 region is CASTLSGGVRRQFF. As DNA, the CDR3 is TGTGCCAGCACCCTGAGCGGGGGGGTTCGTAGGCAGTTCTTC.

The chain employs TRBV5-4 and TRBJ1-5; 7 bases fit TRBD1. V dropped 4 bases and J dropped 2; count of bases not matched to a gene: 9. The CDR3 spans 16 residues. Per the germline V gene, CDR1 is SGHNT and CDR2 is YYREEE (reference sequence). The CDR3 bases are TGTGCCAGCAGCAAGGACAGGCGGCGGCGCAATCAGCCCCAGCATTTT. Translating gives CASSKDRRRRNQPQHF. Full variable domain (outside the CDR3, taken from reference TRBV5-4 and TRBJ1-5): ETGVTQSPTHLIKTRGQQVTLRCSSQSGHNTVSWYQQALGQGPQFIFQYYREEENGRGNFPPRFSGLQFPNYSSELNVNALELDDSALYLCASSKDRRRRNQPQHFGDGTRLSIL.

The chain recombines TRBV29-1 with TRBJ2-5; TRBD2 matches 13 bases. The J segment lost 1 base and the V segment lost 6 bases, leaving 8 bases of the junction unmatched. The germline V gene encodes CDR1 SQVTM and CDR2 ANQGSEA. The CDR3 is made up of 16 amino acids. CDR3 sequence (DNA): TGCAGCGTGATCCGACTAGCGGGAGGTATCCAAGAGACCCAGTACTTC. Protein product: CSVIRLAGGIQETQYF.

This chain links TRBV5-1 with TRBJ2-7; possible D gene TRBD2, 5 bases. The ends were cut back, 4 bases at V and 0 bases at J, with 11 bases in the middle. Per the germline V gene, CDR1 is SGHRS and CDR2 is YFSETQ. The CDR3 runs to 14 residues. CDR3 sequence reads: CASSQDFYSYEQYF. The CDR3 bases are TGCGCCAGCAGCCAGGACTTTTACTCCTACGAGCAGTACTTC.

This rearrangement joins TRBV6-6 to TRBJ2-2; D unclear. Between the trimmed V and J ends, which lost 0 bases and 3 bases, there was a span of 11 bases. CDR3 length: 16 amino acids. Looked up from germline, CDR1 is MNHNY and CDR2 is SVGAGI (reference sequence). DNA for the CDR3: TGTGCCAGCAGTTACTCGGGCAGGCCGTACACCGGGGAGCTGTTTTTT. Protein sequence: CASSYSGRPYTGELFF.

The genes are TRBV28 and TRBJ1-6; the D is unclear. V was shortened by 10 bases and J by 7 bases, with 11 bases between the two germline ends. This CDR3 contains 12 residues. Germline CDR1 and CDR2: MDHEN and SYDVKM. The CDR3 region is CATEGGNSPLHF. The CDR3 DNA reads TGTGCCACTGAGGGAGGGAATTCACCCCTCCACTTT.

The CDR3 reads CASSASGTENQPQHF. CDR3 in DNA: TGCGCCAGCAGCGCTTCCGGGACAGAGAATCAGCCCCAGCATTTT. The rearrangement joins TRBV5-1 to TRBJ1-5, with 7 bases fitting TRBD1. The germline V gene encodes CDR1 SGHRS and CDR2 YFSETQ. This CDR3 contains 15 residues. The junction had 8 bases not matched to a gene; V was cut back by 4 bases and J by 4 bases.

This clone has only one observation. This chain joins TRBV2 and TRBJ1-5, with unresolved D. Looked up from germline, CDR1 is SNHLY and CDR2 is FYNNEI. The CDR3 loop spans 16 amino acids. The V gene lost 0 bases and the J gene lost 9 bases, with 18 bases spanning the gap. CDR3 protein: CASSEAPPDGFVPQHF. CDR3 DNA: TGTGCCAGCAGTGAAGCCCCGCCCGACGGCTTCGTGCCCCAGCATTTT. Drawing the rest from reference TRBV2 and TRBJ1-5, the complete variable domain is EPEVTQTPSHQVTQMGQEVILRCVPISNHLYFYWYRQILGQKVEFLVSFYNNEISEKSEIFDDQFSVERPDGSNFTLKIRSTKLEDSAMYFCASSEAPPDGFVPQHFGDGTRLSIL.

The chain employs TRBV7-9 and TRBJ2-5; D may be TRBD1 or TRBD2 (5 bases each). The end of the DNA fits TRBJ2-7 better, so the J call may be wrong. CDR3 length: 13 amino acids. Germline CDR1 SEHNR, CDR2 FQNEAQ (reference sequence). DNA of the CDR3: TGTGCCAGCAGCTTAACGGGACCCTACGAGCAGTACTTC. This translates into CASSLTGPYEQYF.

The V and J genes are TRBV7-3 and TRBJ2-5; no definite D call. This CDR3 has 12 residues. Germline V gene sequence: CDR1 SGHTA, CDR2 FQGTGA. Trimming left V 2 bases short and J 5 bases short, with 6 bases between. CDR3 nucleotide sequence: TGTGCCAGCAGCTTAGACCGGGAGACCCAGTACTTC. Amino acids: CASSLDRETQYF.

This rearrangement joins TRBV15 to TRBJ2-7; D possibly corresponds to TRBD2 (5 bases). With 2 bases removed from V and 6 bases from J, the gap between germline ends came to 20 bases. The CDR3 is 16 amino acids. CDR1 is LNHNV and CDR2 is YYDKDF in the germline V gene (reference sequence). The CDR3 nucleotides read TGTGCCACCAGCAGAATAGGAGGAGATCCGGATATCGAGCAGTACTTC. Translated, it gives CATSRIGGDPDIEQYF.

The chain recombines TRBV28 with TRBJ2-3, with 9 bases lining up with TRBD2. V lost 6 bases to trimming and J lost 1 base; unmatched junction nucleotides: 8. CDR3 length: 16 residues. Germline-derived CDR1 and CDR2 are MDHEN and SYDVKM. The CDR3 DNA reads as TGTGCCAGCAGCCAGGTAGCGGGAGCTGGCACAGATACGCAGTATTTT. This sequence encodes CASSQVAGAGTDTQYF.

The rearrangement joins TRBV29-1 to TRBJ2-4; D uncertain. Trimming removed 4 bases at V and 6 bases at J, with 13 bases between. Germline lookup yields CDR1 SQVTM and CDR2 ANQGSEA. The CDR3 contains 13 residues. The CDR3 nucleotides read TGCAGCGTTGTTGGAGACACTCTAAACATTCAGTACTTC. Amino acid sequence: CSVVGDTLNIQYF.